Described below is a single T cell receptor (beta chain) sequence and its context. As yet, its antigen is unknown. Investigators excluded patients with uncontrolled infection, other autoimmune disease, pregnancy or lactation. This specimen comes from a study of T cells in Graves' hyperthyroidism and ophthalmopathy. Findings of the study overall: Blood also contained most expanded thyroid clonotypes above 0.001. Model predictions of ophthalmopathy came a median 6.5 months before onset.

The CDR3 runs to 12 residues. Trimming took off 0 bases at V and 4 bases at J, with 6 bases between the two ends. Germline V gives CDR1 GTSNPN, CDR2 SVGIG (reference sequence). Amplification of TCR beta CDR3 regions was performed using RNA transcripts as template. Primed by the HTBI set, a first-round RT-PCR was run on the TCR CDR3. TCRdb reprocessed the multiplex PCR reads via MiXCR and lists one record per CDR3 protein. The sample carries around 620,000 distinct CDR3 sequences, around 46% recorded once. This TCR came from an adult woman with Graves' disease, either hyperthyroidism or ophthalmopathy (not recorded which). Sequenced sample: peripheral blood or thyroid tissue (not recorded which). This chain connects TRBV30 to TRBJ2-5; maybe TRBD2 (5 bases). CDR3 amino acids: CAWSVLGETQYF. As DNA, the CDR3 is TGTGCCTGGAGTGTACTAGGAGAGACCCAGTACTTC.